The present T cell receptor beta chain was sequenced within a study of T cell responses to AZD1222 COVID-19 vaccine. The study, taken as a whole, reports: Clonal diversity was possibly underestimated, and white British individuals and females predominated among donors. Unmutated variant regions are reportedly the target of nearly half of TCRs that are spike-specific. Across spike, vaccine-associated CD4 TCRs were found, dominant at 160-218 and 743-854. Two AZD1222 doses significantly raised spike-specific TCR breadth and depth over controls.

Deletions cut 4 bases from V and 2 bases from J, with 12 bases between. Germline loops: CDR1 LNHDA, CDR2 SQIVND (reference sequence). The CDR3 is 15 amino acids. The table came from immunoSEQ multiplex PCR; TCRdb's copy has only in-frame clones and leaves some out. This sample has 200,000 or so clones; around 93% occur once, and the top ten carry around 1%. On this clone: Its antigen is unidentified.

The source of this sequence is an adult in good health. This rearrangement joins TRBV19 to TRBJ2-1; D is undetermined. This specimen consisted of peripheral blood, obtained on day 0 of MenACWY control vaccination. The CDR3 spells CASSTHKNPYNEQFF. Written as DNA, the CDR3 is TGTGCCAGTAGTACCCACAAGAACCCCTACAATGAGCAGTTCTTC.